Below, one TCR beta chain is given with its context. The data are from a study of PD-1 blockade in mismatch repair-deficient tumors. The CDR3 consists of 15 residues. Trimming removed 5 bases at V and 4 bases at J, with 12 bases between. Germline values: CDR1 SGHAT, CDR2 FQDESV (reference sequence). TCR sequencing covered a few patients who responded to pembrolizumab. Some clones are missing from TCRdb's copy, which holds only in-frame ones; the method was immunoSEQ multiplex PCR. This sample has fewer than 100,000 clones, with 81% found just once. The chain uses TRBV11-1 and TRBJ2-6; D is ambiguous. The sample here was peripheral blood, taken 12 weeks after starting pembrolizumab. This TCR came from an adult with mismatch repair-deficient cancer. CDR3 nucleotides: TGTGCCAGCAGCCCTAGATCGGCAGGGGCCAACGTCCTGACTTTC. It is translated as CASSPRSAGANVLTF.